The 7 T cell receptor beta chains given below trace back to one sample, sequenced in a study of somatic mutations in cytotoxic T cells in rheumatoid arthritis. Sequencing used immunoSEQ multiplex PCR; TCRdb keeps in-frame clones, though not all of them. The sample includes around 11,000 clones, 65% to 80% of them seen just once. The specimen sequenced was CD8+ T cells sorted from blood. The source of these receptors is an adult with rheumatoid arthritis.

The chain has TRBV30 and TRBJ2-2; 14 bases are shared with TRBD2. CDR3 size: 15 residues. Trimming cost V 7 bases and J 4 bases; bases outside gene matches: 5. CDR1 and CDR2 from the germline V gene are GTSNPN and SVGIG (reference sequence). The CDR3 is CASGLAGAVTGELFF. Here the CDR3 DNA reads TGTGCCTCGGGACTAGCGGGAGCCGTCACCGGGGAGCTGTTTTTT.

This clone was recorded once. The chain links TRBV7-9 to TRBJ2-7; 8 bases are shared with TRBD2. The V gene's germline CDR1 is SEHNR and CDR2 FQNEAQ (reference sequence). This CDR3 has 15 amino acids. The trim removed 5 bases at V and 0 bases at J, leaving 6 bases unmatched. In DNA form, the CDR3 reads TGTGCCAGCAGCCCCGGGAGGGGAAGCTCCTACGAGCAGTACTTC. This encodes CASSPGRGSSYEQYF.

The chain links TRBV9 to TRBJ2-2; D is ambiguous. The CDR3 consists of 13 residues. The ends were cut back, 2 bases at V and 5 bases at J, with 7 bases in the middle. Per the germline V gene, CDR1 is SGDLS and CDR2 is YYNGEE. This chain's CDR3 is CASSVFSTGELFF. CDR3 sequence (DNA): TGTGCCAGCAGCGTCTTTTCGACCGGGGAGCTGTTTTTT.

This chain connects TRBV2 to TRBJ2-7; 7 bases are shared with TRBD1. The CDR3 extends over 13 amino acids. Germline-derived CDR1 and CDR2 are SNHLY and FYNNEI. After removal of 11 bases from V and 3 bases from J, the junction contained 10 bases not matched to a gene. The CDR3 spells CAYRGHDYYEQYF. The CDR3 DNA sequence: TGTGCCTACAGGGGACACGATTACTACGAGCAGTACTTC.

CDR3 nucleotides: TGTGCCAGCAGTTTATCCCTCCAAGAGACCCAGTACTTC. As protein: CASSLSLQETQYF. This sequence joins TRBV27 and TRBJ2-5; D is unresolved. Trimming removed 0 bases from V and 1 base from J, with 3 bases in between. From germline, CDR1 is MNHEY and CDR2 SMNVEV (reference sequence). The CDR3 contains 13 residues.

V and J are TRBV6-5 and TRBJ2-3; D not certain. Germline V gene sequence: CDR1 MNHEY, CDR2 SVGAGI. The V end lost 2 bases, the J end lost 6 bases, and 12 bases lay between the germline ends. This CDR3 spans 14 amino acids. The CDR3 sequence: CASSYGSEQDTQYF. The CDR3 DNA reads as TGTGCCAGCAGTTACGGGTCGGAGCAGGATACGCAGTATTTT.

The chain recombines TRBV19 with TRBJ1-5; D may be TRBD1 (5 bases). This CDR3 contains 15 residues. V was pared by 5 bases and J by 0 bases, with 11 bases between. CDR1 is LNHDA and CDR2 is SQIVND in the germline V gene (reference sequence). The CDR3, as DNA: TGTGCCAGTAGTCTCTCAGGGTATAGCAATCAGCCCCAGCATTTT. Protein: CASSLSGYSNQPQHF.